This TCR beta chain derives from a study of blood T cell repertoires in COVID-19. This CDR3 has 14 residues. Trimming shortened V by 6 bases and J by 6 bases, and 18 bases separated the two germline ends. The germline gives CDR1 SEHNR, CDR2 FQNEAQ (reference sequence). Profiling relied on immunoSEQ multiplex PCR, and the TCRdb table lists in-frame clones only, not all of them. The sample holds 140,000 or so clones; 70% to 85% are singletons and the top ten take 1.5% to 2%. The source material was PBMCs or T cells enriched from blood (not recorded which). V is TRBV7-9 and J is TRBJ2-7; perhaps TRBD1 as D (5 bases). This clonotype originated in a woman aged 18-29 years who had been exposed to COVID-19. For the CDR3, the DNA is TGTGCCAGCAGGTTGCTGGCCGCGACAGCCGAGCAGTACTTC. Translated: CASRLLAATAEQYF.